Sequencing of this T cell receptor beta chain was carried out in a study of blood T cell repertoires in COVID-19. Background on the study: The study drew acute and convalescent COVID-19 samples from the United States, Italy and Spain. From T cells, B-cell-depleted T cells, or PBMCs came the material, which was cDNA or gDNA.

This clone was seen a single time. The CDR3 totals 15 residues. The V gene end was trimmed by 6 bases and the J gene end by 1 base; junction bases not matched to a gene: 6. Germline CDR1 and CDR2: MDHEN and SYDVKM. Source study methods: Amplification from reference gene primers served as the basis for estimated nucleated cell counts. Some clones are missing from TCRdb's copy, which holds only in-frame ones; the method was immunoSEQ multiplex PCR. That table furnishes V, J and clone size, whereas the DNA furnished D and trimming. The table lists around 78,000 clones, just over 85% of them singletons. Sequences were obtained from peripheral blood. The chain links TRBV28 to TRBJ2-7, with TRBD1 matching over 10 bases. The clonotype originates from an older man with active or convalescent COVID-19. CDR3 bases: TGTGCCAGCAGCTCAGGGGGACAGGGGTCCTACGAGCAGTACTTC. Encoded protein: CASSSGGQGSYEQYF.